Each of the 30 T cell receptor beta chains below was sequenced from the same sample in a study of T cell responses to AZD1222 COVID-19 vaccine. TCRdb keeps only in-frame clones here, not all; method: immunoSEQ multiplex PCR. The table lists about 130,000 clones, roughly 91% of them singletons. The sample here was peripheral blood, taken 28 days after the second AZD1222 dose. Every receptor here comes from an adult who received the AZD1222 COVID-19 vaccine.

The chain joins TRBV2 to TRBJ1-2, with a possible D match to TRBD1 (6 bases). CDR1 and CDR2 from the germline V gene are SNHLY and FYNNEI. V was shortened by 7 bases and J by 4 bases, with 13 bases between the two germline ends. The CDR3 consists of 13 residues. CDR3 DNA: TGTGCCAGCAAGATAAGAGGGGGCTATGGCTACACCTTC. Its translation is CASKIRGGYGYTF.

The chain uses TRBV18 and TRBJ1-4, with D possibly matching TRBD1 (6 bases). Germline loops: CDR1 KGHSH, CDR2 LQKENI. V was pared by 4 bases and J by 3 bases, with 9 bases between. The CDR3 totals 14 residues. The CDR3 sequence: CASSLQGSNEKLFF. The CDR3 DNA is TGTGCCAGCTCACTACAGGGATCTAATGAAAAACTGTTTTTT.

The rearrangement links TRBV27 to TRBJ2-2; no clear D. This CDR3 is 12 amino acids long. V gave up 6 bases and J gave up 8 bases, with 10 bases separating them. Germline CDR1 reads MNHEY; CDR2 reads SMNVEV (reference sequence). The CDR3 is CASSPSTGELFF. Here the CDR3 DNA reads TGTGCCAGCAGCCCCTCGACGGGGGAGCTGTTTTTT.

V and J are TRBV3-1 (or the pseudogene TRBV3-2) and TRBJ1-4, with 8 positions matching TRBD1. The CDR3 runs to 16 residues. Germline V lookup: CDR1 LGHDT, CDR2 YNNKEL (reference sequence). V trimming: 0 bases; J trimming: 6 bases; junction bases outside the gene matches: 6. The CDR3 region is CASSQDHRGGYEKLFF. DNA of the CDR3: TGTGCCAGCAGCCAAGATCACAGGGGGGGCTATGAAAAACTGTTTTTT.

This chain links TRBV2 with TRBJ1-2, with D possibly being TRBD1 (5 bases). The CDR3 spans 13 residues. Trimming removed 6 bases from V and 4 bases from J, with 12 bases in between. Germline lookup yields CDR1 SNHLY and CDR2 FYNNEI. The CDR3 region is CASSAGPSYGYTF. The CDR3 nucleotides read TGTGCCAGCAGCGCGGGACCGAGCTATGGCTACACCTTC.

This chain joins TRBV6-5 and TRBJ2-1; 8 bases are shared with TRBD2. The CDR3 spans 14 residues. CDR1 is MNHEY and CDR2 is SVGAGI in the germline V gene. With 4 bases clipped from V and 4 bases from J, the junction kept 3 bases outside the gene matches. The chain's CDR3 is CASSWRGVYNEQFF. The CDR3 bases are TGTGCCAGCAGTTGGCGGGGGGTATACAATGAGCAGTTCTTC.

The rearrangement uses TRBV12-3 or TRBV12-4 and TRBJ2-7, with TRBD2 matching 7 bases. There are 13 residues in the CDR3. Losses at the gene ends were 6 bases for V and 3 bases for J; bases not matched to a gene: 5. CDR3 coding DNA: TGTGCCAGCAGCCGCCCGGGGGGCTACGAGCAGTACTTC. Its translation: CASSRPGGYEQYF.

This clone was counted only a few times. J is TRBJ1-5 and V is TRBV10-3; D unresolved. Trimming left V 8 bases short and J 2 bases short, with 10 bases between. The CDR3 consists of 13 residues. In germline, CDR1 is ENHRY, CDR2 SYGVKD. The DNA for the CDR3 is TGTGCCATCGCGTCCGTCGGCAATCAGCCCCAGCATTTT. Translating gives CAIASVGNQPQHF.

J is TRBJ2-7 and V is TRBV2, with D possibly matching TRBD1 (6 bases). V was cut by 2 bases and J by 7 bases, with 12 bases left in between. CDR3 length: 13 amino acids. Per the germline V gene, CDR1 is SNHLY and CDR2 is FYNNEI. The DNA of the CDR3 is TGTGCCAGCAGTGAACGGTACGACAGGGAGCAGTACTTC. Translating it yields CASSERYDREQYF.

DNA of the CDR3: TGTGCCAGTAGTATGGTCGACAGATTCTATGGCTACACCTTC. The encoded protein is CASSMVDRFYGYTF. V is TRBV19 and J is TRBJ1-2, with D possibly being TRBD1 (5 bases). V was shortened by 3 bases and J by 4 bases, with 12 bases between the two germline ends. The germline CDR1 and CDR2 sequences are LNHDA and SQIVND (reference sequence). The CDR3 loop spans 14 amino acids.

The chain combines TRBV5-8 with TRBJ2-1; D gene unclear. V was cut by 5 bases and J by 7 bases, with 13 bases left in between. Germline lookup yields CDR1 SGHTS and CDR2 YDEGEE. This CDR3 has 13 amino acids. DNA for the CDR3: TGTGCCAGCAGACCCGACCGGTTGAATGAGCAGTTCTTC. Translating it yields CASRPDRLNEQFF. The variable domain in full, with the rest retrieved from reference TRBV5-8 and TRBJ2-1, is EAGVTQSPTHLIKTRGQQATLRCSPISGHTSVYWYQQALGLGLQFLLWYDEGEERNRGNFPPRFSGRQFPNYSSELNVNALELEDSALYLCASRPDRLNEQFFGPGTRLTVL.

Written as DNA, the CDR3 is TGTGCCAGTAGTATGAGCGCCACAGTGAACTATGGCTACACCTTC. It yields the protein CASSMSATVNYGYTF. The chain couples TRBV19 to TRBJ1-2; D gene ambiguous. Germline assignment: CDR1 LNHDA and CDR2 SQIVND (reference sequence). V gave up 3 bases and J gave up 2 bases, with 13 bases separating them. The CDR3 covers 15 residues.

The chain uses TRBV5-1 and TRBJ1-5, with TRBD1 identical over 8 bases. Per germline, CDR1 SGHRS and CDR2 YFSETQ. This CDR3 has 15 residues. J gave up 5 bases and V 4 bases, and 8 bases lay outside the gene matches. The CDR3 loop reads CASSTGQGAHQPQHF. CDR3 nucleotide sequence: TGCGCCAGCAGCACCGGTCAGGGGGCGCATCAGCCCCAGCATTTT.

The J gene is TRBJ1-1, the V gene TRBV2; 8 nucleotides agree with TRBD1. The CDR3 is 12 amino acids. V gave up 10 bases and J gave up 1 base; unmatched junction bases: 2. The germline gives CDR1 SNHLY, CDR2 FYNNEI. CDR3 coding DNA: TGTGCCATAGGGACAGGGAACACTGAAGCTTTCTTT. Its translation is CAIGTGNTEAFF.

This rearrangement joins TRBV2 to TRBJ2-5; 8 nucleotides line up with TRBD2. V lost 6 bases to trimming and J lost 1 base; unmatched junction nucleotides: 4. Germline CDR1 is SNHLY and CDR2 is FYNNEI. The length of the CDR3 is 14 residues. The CDR3 region is CASSLRGGQETQYF. As DNA, the CDR3 is TGTGCCAGCAGCCTACGGGGGGGCCAAGAGACCCAGTACTTC.

The rearrangement links TRBV12-3 or TRBV12-4 to TRBJ2-1; the match to TRBD2 covers 10 bases. The CDR3 totals 11 residues. J lost 14 bases, V lost 8 bases, and 6 bases had no gene match. The CDR3 DNA is TGTGCCAGCGGCGGACTAGCGGAAGAGTTCTTC. Its translation: CASGGLAEEFF.

This clone has only one observation. The V and J genes are TRBV3-1 (or the pseudogene TRBV3-2) and TRBJ1-2; D uncertain. CDR1 LGHDT and CDR2 YNNKEL come from the germline V gene (reference sequence). This CDR3 is 14 amino acids long. The V end lost 1 base, the J end lost 4 bases, and 10 bases lay between the germline ends. CDR3 nucleotide sequence: TGTGCCAGCAGCCAAGGCCGGGGTCGCTATGGCTACACCTTC. Translation gives CASSQGRGRYGYTF.

The V gene is TRBV5-1, the J gene TRBJ1-6, with TRBD1 as a possible D gene (5 bases). The CDR3 consists of 18 residues. Per the germline V gene, CDR1 is SGHRS and CDR2 is YFSETQ. V shed 4 bases and J shed 7 bases, with 24 bases lying between them. CDR3 DNA: TGCGCCAGCAGCATGATCCCGGGACGGGCCCCGATCAATTCACCCCTCCACTTT. The encoded protein is CASSMIPGRAPINSPLHF.

This chain connects TRBV6-5 to TRBJ2-5; 9 nucleotides agree with TRBD1. CDR1 is MNHEY, CDR2 SVGAGI, per germline. The CDR3 covers 16 residues. The junction had 6 bases not matched to a gene; V was cut back by 1 base and J by 3 bases. The CDR3 spells CASSYLGQGMEETQYF. DNA of the CDR3: TGTGCCAGCAGTTACTTGGGACAGGGAATGGAAGAGACCCAGTACTTC.

V usage is TRBV7-9 and J usage is TRBJ1-2, with 7 bases matching TRBD1. Germline V gene data show CDR1 as SEHNR and CDR2 as FQNEAQ (reference sequence). The CDR3 loop spans 13 amino acids. In DNA, the CDR3 is TGTGCGACAGGGAAGGGGGACAACTATGGCTACACCTTC. Amino acid sequence: CATGKGDNYGYTF.

The rearrangement joins TRBV15 to TRBJ2-7; no reliable D call. The CDR3 has 17 residues. V was trimmed by 3 bases and J by 4 bases, leaving 22 bases between them. Germline assignment: CDR1 LNHNV and CDR2 YYDKDF (reference sequence). CDR3 sequence (DNA): TGTGCCACCAGCAGTGCAGCAGGCGTAGGGCCAAGGTACGAGCAGTACTTC. Amino acid sequence: CATSSAAGVGPRYEQYF.

V and J are TRBV18 and TRBJ1-5; 10 nucleotides agree with TRBD1. From germline, CDR1 is KGHSH and CDR2 LQKENI. The CDR3 extends over 15 amino acids. The junction had 6 bases not matched to a gene; V was cut back by 5 bases and J by 5 bases. As DNA, the CDR3 is TGTGCCAGCTCATCCCGGGACAGGGGCGATCAGCCCCAGCATTTT. It specifies CASSSRDRGDQPQHF.

V usage is TRBV6-2 or TRBV6-3 and J usage is TRBJ2-7; D may be TRBD1 (6 bases). Between the trimmed V and J ends, which lost 0 bases and 6 bases, there was a span of 18 bases. The V gene's germline CDR1 is MNHEY and CDR2 SVGEGT. CDR3 length: 16 amino acids. Here the CDR3 reads CASSYSGHLKGGEQYF. DNA of the CDR3: TGTGCCAGCAGTTACTCGGGACACCTCAAAGGTGGCGAGCAGTACTTC.

J is TRBJ1-4 and V is TRBV6-5, with D possibly matching TRBD1 (6 bases). Germline V gene sequence: CDR1 MNHEY, CDR2 SVGAGI. V gave up 6 bases and J gave up 3 bases, with 8 bases separating them. The CDR3 has 13 residues. The CDR3 is CASRDSANEKLFF. The CDR3 DNA reads as TGTGCCAGCAGGGACAGCGCTAATGAAAAACTGTTTTTT.

The gene calls are TRBV27 and TRBJ2-3; TRBD2 matches at 8 bases. Germline V CDR1 and CDR2: MNHEY, SMNVEV (reference sequence). V lost 8 bases, J lost 2 bases, and 3 bases stayed unmatched. This CDR3 is built from 13 residues. CDR3 bases: TGTGCCAGCGGAGCGGGGGCCACAGATACGCAGTATTTT. Translated, it gives CASGAGATDTQYF.

The V call is TRBV19, the J call TRBJ1-1, with TRBD1 matching 7 bases. This CDR3 has 14 residues. Losses at the gene ends were 3 bases for V and 9 bases for J; bases not matched to a gene: 10. CDR1 and CDR2 (germline): LNHDA, SQIVND (reference sequence). The CDR3 protein is CASSMGETGRKAFF. Written as DNA, the CDR3 is TGTGCCAGTAGTATGGGCGAGACAGGGCGTAAAGCTTTCTTT.

V gene TRBV9 combines with J gene TRBJ2-1; the D is unclear. The CDR3 runs 12 residues. Germline values: CDR1 SGDLS, CDR2 YYNGEE. The V gene lost 4 bases and the J gene lost 8 bases, with 10 bases spanning the gap. This chain's CDR3 is CASSPRVYEQFF. As DNA, the CDR3 is TGTGCCAGCAGCCCCCGGGTGTATGAGCAGTTCTTC.

The chain carries TRBV28 and TRBJ1-1, with D perhaps TRBD1 (5 bases). V gave up 1 base and J gave up 4 bases, with 10 bases separating them. Germline CDR1 and CDR2: MDHEN and SYDVKM. The length of the CDR3 is 14 residues. The CDR3 loop reads CASSLLGGGTEAFF. The CDR3 nucleotides read TGTGCCAGCAGTTTATTGGGGGGAGGCACTGAAGCTTTCTTT.

The V call is TRBV19, the J call TRBJ1-1, with D tentatively TRBD1 (6 bases). This CDR3 is built from 15 residues. V was clipped by 10 bases and J by 2 bases, with 20 bases between them. Germline assignment: CDR1 LNHDA and CDR2 SQIVND (reference sequence). CDR3 in DNA: TGTGCCACCATAATCGCGGGGGCCGGAAACACTGAAGCTTTCTTT. This translates into CATIIAGAGNTEAFF.

This chain joins TRBV4-2 and TRBJ2-3; 7 nucleotides agree with TRBD2. The CDR3 covers 16 residues. V was clipped by 5 bases and J by 1 base; unmatched bases: 9. Germline V CDR1 and CDR2: LGHNA, YNFKEQ. The CDR3 region is CASSYQPSGGTDTQYF. For the CDR3, the DNA is TGTGCCAGCAGCTACCAACCTAGCGGTGGCACAGATACGCAGTATTTT.